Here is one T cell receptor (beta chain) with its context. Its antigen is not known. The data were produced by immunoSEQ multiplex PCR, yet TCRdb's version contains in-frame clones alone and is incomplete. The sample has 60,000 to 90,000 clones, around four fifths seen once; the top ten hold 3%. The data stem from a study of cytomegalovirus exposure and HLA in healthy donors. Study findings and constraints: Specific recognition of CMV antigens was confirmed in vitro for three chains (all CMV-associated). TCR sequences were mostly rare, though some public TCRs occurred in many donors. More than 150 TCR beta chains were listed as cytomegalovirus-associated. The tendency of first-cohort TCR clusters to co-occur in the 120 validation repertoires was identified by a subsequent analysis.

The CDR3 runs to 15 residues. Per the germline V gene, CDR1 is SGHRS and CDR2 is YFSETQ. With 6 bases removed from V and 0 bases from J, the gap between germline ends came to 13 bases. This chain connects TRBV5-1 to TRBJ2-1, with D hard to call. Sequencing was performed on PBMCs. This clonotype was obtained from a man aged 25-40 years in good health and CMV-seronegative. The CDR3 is CASTSETSSYNEQFF. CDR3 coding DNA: TGCGCCAGCACCTCTGAAACCAGCTCCTACAATGAGCAGTTCTTC.